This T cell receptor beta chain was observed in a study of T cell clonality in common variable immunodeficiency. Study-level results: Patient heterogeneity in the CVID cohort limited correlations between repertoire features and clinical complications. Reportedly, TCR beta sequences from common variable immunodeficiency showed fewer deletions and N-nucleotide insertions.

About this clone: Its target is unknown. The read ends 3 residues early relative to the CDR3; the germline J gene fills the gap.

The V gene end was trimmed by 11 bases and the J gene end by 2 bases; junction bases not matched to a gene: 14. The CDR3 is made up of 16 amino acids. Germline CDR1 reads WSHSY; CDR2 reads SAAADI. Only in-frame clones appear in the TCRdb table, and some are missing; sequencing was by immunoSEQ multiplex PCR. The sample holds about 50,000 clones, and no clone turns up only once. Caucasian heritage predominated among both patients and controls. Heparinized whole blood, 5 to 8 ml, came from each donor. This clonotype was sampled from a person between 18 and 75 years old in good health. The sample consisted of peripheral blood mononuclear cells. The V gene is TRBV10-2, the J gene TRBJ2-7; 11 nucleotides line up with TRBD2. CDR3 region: CAAGLAGGESPYEQYF. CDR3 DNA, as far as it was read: TGCGCCGCGGGGCTAGCGGGAGGAGAGAGTCCCTACGAG.